This entry lists 22 T cell receptor beta chains sequenced from one sample in a study of post-analysis software for immune sequencing data. For these receptors, no antigen is known. Study observations and caveats: When patients were compared with controls, five TRBV segments were more frequent, TRBV5-6, TRBV5-1 and TRBV20-1 among them.

Sequencing libraries made from TCR beta cDNA carried unique molecular identifiers. TCRdb ran MiXCR on the PCR reads and lists one entry per CDR3 protein. The profile covers roughly 600,000 distinct CDR3 sequences, with roughly 40% appearing a single time and 1.5% to 2% taken by the ten largest. The sample taken for sequencing was blood. Receptors originate from a girl aged 10-17 years with multiple sclerosis.

A few counts support this clonotype. The genes are TRBV6-1 and TRBJ1-6, with D uncertain. V was clipped by 7 bases and J by 12 bases, with 16 bases between them. The CDR3 is made up of 13 amino acids. Germline CDR1 MNHNS, CDR2 SASEGT. The CDR3 DNA follows: TGTGCCAGCACCACGACGGCGTGGGAACCCCTCCACTTT. Its translation is CASTTTAWEPLHF.

Of note for this clonotype: A much larger clonotype is one base distant, so this may be a read error. The chain links TRBV6-2 or TRBV6-3 to TRBJ2-3, with 9 bases aligning to TRBD2. The CDR3 spans 14 residues. Unmatched junction bases numbered 5, after V lost 8 bases and J lost 2 bases. In germline, CDR1 is MNHEY, CDR2 SVGEGT. The CDR3 nucleotides read TGTGCCAGCGGTAGCGGGGGTGACACAGATACGCAGTATTTT. This sequence encodes CASGSGGDTDTQYF.

DNA for the CDR3: TGCAGCGCGGGAGGGGGACAGGGGGCCAAGTACGAGCAGTACTTC. It encodes CSAGGGQGAKYEQYF. The chain carries TRBV29-1 and TRBJ2-7; 12 bases line up with TRBD1. Germline V gene sequence: CDR1 SQVTM, CDR2 ANQGSEA. V was pared by 7 bases and J by 4 bases, with 11 bases of the junction left unmatched. The CDR3 spans 15 residues.

The chain recombines TRBV12-3 or TRBV12-4 with TRBJ2-7; the match to TRBD1 covers 7 bases. V lost 2 bases, J lost 1 base, and 5 bases stayed unmatched. The CDR3 consists of 15 residues. In nucleotides, the CDR3 is TGTGCCAGCAGTTTACAGGGGGAATTGTCCTACGAGCAGTACTTC. It translates to CASSLQGELSYEQYF.

The genes are TRBV20-1 and TRBJ1-5; D remains ambiguous. The CDR3 is made up of 13 amino acids. V lost 3 bases and J lost 3, with 9 bases in between. Per germline, CDR1 DFQATT and CDR2 SNEGSKA (reference sequence). The CDR3 nucleotides are TGCAGTGCTAGCCCAGGAGCCAATCAGCCCCAGCATTTT. It translates to CSASPGANQPQHF.

This chain uses TRBV7-8 with TRBJ1-5, with D possibly TRBD1 on 6 matching bases. The CDR3 has 12 amino acids. The germline V and J ends were trimmed by 1 base and 11 bases, with 9 bases remaining between them. Germline lookup yields CDR1 SGHVS and CDR2 FQNEAQ. The CDR3 protein is CASSLVSGAQHF. DNA for the CDR3: TGTGCCAGCAGCTTAGTATCAGGGGCCCAGCATTTT.

CDR3 loop: CASSWTGELVDGYTF. CDR3 DNA sequence: TGTGCCAGCAGCTGGACCGGGGAATTGGTGGATGGCTACACCTTC. The J gene is TRBJ1-2, the V gene TRBV7-2; D uncertain. V dropped 4 bases and J dropped 6 bases, with 18 bases sitting between them. The length of the CDR3 is 15 residues. Germline CDR1 reads SGHTA; CDR2 reads FQGNSA.

This clonotype was counted between two and nine times. The chain is built from TRBV5-1 and TRBJ2-7; maybe TRBD2 (5 bases). CDR3 length equals 15 residues. CDR1 and CDR2 from the germline V gene are SGHRS and YFSETQ. Trimming removed 0 bases from V and 3 bases from J, with 13 bases in between. CDR3 sequence reads: CASSLAGGPFYEQYF. For the CDR3, the DNA is TGCGCCAGCAGCTTGGCAGGCGGGCCTTTCTACGAGCAGTACTTC.

This chain uses TRBV5-1 with TRBJ1-1; possibly TRBD1 for D (5 bases). Germline lookup yields CDR1 SGHRS and CDR2 YFSETQ. The ends were cut back, 0 bases at V and 5 bases at J, with 14 bases in the middle. The CDR3 contains 15 residues. CDR3 amino acids: CASSLVQGGGTEAFF. The CDR3 DNA reads TGCGCCAGCAGCTTGGTGCAGGGCGGGGGTACTGAAGCTTTCTTT.

CDR3 residues: CASSEQQALNEQFF. CDR3 in DNA: TGCGCCAGCAGCGAACAACAGGCGCTAAATGAGCAGTTCTTC. This chain uses TRBV5-1 with TRBJ2-1; D might be TRBD1 (5 bases). The V end lost 4 bases, the J end lost 7 bases, and 15 bases lay between the germline ends. Germline CDR1 SGHRS, CDR2 YFSETQ. The CDR3 length is 14 residues.

The chain links TRBV30 to TRBJ2-5; tentatively, D is TRBD1 (6 bases). With 0 bases removed from V and 11 bases from J, the gap between germline ends came to 13 bases. Germline values: CDR1 GTSNPN, CDR2 SVGIG (reference sequence). CDR3 length: 12 amino acids. The CDR3 nucleotides are TGTGCCTGGAGTGTGCAGGGCCAGGGGCAGTACTTC. Translation: CAWSVQGQGQYF.

This sequence joins TRBV5-6 and TRBJ2-5, with 11 bases identical to TRBD2. The CDR3 sequence is 13 residues long. In germline, CDR1 is SGHDT, CDR2 YYEEEE. V lost 6 bases and J lost 6; bases outside the gene matches: 4. Here the CDR3 DNA reads TGTGCCAGCACCTCTAGCGGGGGGCAGACCCAGTACTTC. This translates into CASTSSGGQTQYF.

This clonotype turned up a few times. This sequence joins TRBV5-4 and TRBJ2-7; possibly TRBD1 for D (5 bases). V lost 0 bases, J lost 2 bases, and 9 bases lay in between. Germline V gene lookup returns CDR1 SGHNT and CDR2 YYREEE (reference sequence). The CDR3 runs to 14 residues. CDR3 residues: CASSLEGRAYEQYF. The CDR3 DNA is TGTGCCAGCAGCTTGGAGGGCAGGGCCTACGAGCAGTACTTC.

CDR3 loop: CATSDAGDYGYTF. The DNA for the CDR3 is TGTGCCACCAGTGATGCAGGGGACTATGGCTACACCTTC. V usage is TRBV24-1 and J usage is TRBJ1-2; perhaps TRBD1 as D (6 bases). Germline V gene lookup returns CDR1 KGHDR and CDR2 SFDVKD. V lost 3 bases to trimming and J lost 3 bases, with 7 bases between them. The CDR3 runs to 13 residues.

This clonotype has a handful of counts. This chain uses TRBV5-1 with TRBJ2-3; TRBD2 matches at 8 bases. This CDR3 spans 16 amino acids. The germline CDR1 and CDR2 sequences are SGHRS and YFSETQ. V lost 0 bases and J lost 1; bases outside the gene matches: 4. For the CDR3, the DNA is TGCGCCAGCAGCTTGGGACCCGGGAGGGGCACAGATACGCAGTATTTT. Its translation is CASSLGPGRGTDTQYF.

This clonotype has a handful of counts. This chain uses TRBV6-5 with TRBJ2-3, with TRBD2 as a possible D gene (7 bases). Trimming removed 2 bases from V and 2 bases from J, with 20 bases in between. The CDR3 is 18 amino acids. CDR1 is MNHEY, CDR2 SVGAGI, per germline. DNA of the CDR3: TGTGCCAGCAGTTACGGGGACTACGCGACAGGCACCACAGATACGCAGTATTTT. Translation gives CASSYGDYATGTTDTQYF.

This chain uses TRBV12-5 with TRBJ2-3, with D maybe TRBD2 (7 bases). V shed 9 bases and J shed 5 bases, with 21 bases lying between them. CDR1 is LGHNT and CDR2 is FRNRAP in the germline V gene. The CDR3 has 15 residues. The CDR3 loop is CASDYRGARRDTQYF. DNA of the CDR3: TGTGCTAGCGACTACCGGGGGGCGAGGAGAGATACGCAGTATTTT.

This chain connects TRBV11-2 to TRBJ2-7, with TRBD2 identical over 7 bases. The end of the DNA is better explained by TRBJ2-5, so the J call may be wrong. CDR1 and CDR2 from the germline V gene are SGHAT and FQNNGV. The CDR3 has 15 residues. The CDR3 spells CASSLLRGNQETQYF. CDR3 nucleotide sequence: TGTGCCAGCAGCTTACTGCGGGGGAACCAAGAGACCCAGTACTTC.

This chain uses TRBV29-1 with TRBJ2-3, with D unresolved. CDR1 and CDR2 from the germline V gene are SQVTM and ANQGSEA. Trimming pared 2 bases from V and 0 bases from J, leaving 9 bases between. The CDR3 extends over 14 amino acids. CDR3 DNA sequence: TGCAGCGTTGAAAGGGAACCTAGCACAGATACGCAGTATTTT. Its translation is CSVEREPSTDTQYF.

The V call is TRBV12-3 or TRBV12-4, the J call TRBJ2-3, with D uncertain. This CDR3 spans 16 amino acids. V lost 6 bases and J lost 0, with 16 bases in between. CDR3 DNA sequence: TGTGCCAGCAGCCCTTTTTTGGGTCTAAGCACAGATACGCAGTATTTT. This encodes CASSPFLGLSTDTQYF.

This clonotype was recorded a few times. The chain links TRBV12-3 or TRBV12-4 to TRBJ2-1, with D unclear. The CDR3 consists of 12 residues. V was clipped by 5 bases and J by 10 bases, with 12 bases between them. The chain's CDR3 is CASSSPPGEQFF. In nucleotides, the CDR3 is TGTGCCAGCAGTAGCCCCCCCGGGGAGCAGTTCTTC.

The chain carries TRBV7-2 and TRBJ2-4; tentatively, D is TRBD1 or TRBD2 (5 bases each). TRBJ2-7 matches the DNA end more closely, so the J call is doubtful. This CDR3 is 14 amino acids long. Germline CDR1 SGHTA, CDR2 FQGNSA. CDR3 protein: CASTTMLGVYEQYF. In nucleotides, the CDR3 is TGTGCCAGCACCACCATGTTGGGGGTCTACGAGCAGTACTTC.